This TCR beta chain comes out of a study of cytomegalovirus exposure and HLA in healthy donors. Findings and caveats of the study: Productive status was seen about 87% or about 30% of the time for most TCR beta V segments in an earlier analysis. The authors assumed roughly uniform sequencing depth across donors for presence/absence analyses. At a 0.05 false discovery rate, a later analysis found around 15,000 TCR beta sequences to be associated with HLA alleles.

Amplification used 60 Vbeta primers and 13 Jbeta primers. Sequencing used immunoSEQ multiplex PCR; TCRdb keeps in-frame clones, though not all of them. This sample has about 98,000 clones, with around 67% found just once. The donors gave bone marrow, and they were healthy. There are a few counts of this clone. Its target is unknown. The germline V gene encodes CDR1 SGDLS and CDR2 YYNGEE. CDR3 size: 17 residues. V dropped 5 bases and J dropped 5; count of bases not matched to a gene: 16. The sequence derives from a middle-aged man in good health and CMV-seronegative. Input material: PBMCs. The rearrangement uses TRBV9 and TRBJ2-3, with TRBD2 matching over 8 bases. CDR3 sequence reads: CASSIPSVGRAEDTQYF. The CDR3 DNA reads TGTGCCAGCAGTATACCGAGTGTCGGGAGGGCCGAAGATACGCAGTATTTT.